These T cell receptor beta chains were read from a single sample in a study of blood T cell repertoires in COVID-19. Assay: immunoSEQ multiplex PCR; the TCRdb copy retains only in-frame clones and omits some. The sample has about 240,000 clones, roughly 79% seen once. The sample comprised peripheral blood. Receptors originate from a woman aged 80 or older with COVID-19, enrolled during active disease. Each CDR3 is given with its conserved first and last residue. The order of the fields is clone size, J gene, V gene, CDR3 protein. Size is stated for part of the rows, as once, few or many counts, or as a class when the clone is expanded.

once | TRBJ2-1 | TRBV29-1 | CSAEVILYNEQFF
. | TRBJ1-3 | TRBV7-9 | CASSVWGSEASGNTIYF
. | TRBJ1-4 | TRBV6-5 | CASSGGSGREKLFF
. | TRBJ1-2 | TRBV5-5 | CASSLYDQQPGIRYGYTF
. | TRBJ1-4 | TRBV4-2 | CASSQGQGITNEKLFF
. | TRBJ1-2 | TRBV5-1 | CASSLGTVFGLGYTF
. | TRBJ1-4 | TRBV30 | CAWSGQTTNEKLFF
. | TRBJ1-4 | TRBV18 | CASSGTGSEKLFF
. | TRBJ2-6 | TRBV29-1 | CSVRVPGANVLTF
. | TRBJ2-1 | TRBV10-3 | CAISDGGLAGGQTGEQFF
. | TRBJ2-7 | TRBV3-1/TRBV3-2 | CASSQETSYSYEQYF
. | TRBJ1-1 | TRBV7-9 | CASSFYDTLKAFF
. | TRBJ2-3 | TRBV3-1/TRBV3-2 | CASSPGGADTQYF
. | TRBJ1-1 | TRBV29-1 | CSANSLEPPTEAFF
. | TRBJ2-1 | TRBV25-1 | CASSETSTSSYNEQFF
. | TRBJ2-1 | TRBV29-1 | CSGARTSVNNEQFF
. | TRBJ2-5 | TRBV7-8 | CASSIKETQYF